This paragraph covers one T cell receptor beta chain sequence. As yet, its antigen is unknown. Profiled with immunoSEQ multiplex PCR; TCRdb holds only in-frame clones, not every one. Altogether 75,000 to 80,000 clones are present, roughly 90% being singletons, with the ten largest covering over 1.1%. The sample belongs to a study of T cell responses to AZD1222 COVID-19 vaccine. The study, taken as a whole, reports: Repertoire sampling happened only post peak T cell response. The study identified only five to seven AZD1222 recipients as seropositive at baseline.

The material sequenced was peripheral blood, taken 28 days after the second AZD1222 dose. This TCR came from an adult who received the AZD1222 COVID-19 vaccine.

CDR3 sequence: CASRQDRWGGQYYEQYF. CDR3 coding DNA: TGTGCCAGCAGACAGGACAGGTGGGGAGGACAATACTACGAGCAGTACTTC. The chain couples TRBV28 to TRBJ2-7, with a tentative D call TRBD1 (7 bases). The CDR3 has 17 residues. Trimming cost V 6 bases and J 3 bases, with 24 bases left between them. Germline-derived CDR1 and CDR2 are MDHEN and SYDVKM. The full variable domain, rest sourced from reference TRBV28 and TRBJ2-7, is DVKVTQSSRYLVKRTGEKVFLECVQDMDHENMFWYRQDPGLGLRLIYFSYDVKMKEKGDIPEGYSVSREKKERFSLILESASTNQTSMYLCASRQDRWGGQYYEQYFGPGTRLTVT.